Given below is one TCR beta chain in context. Unique molecular identifiers were used to barcode this TCRbeta library. A single record per CDR3 protein comes from TCRdb applying MiXCR to the PCR reads. The sample has about 500,000 distinct CDR3 sequences; about 31% are singletons. These data belong to a study of T-cell reconstitution after alpha-beta-depleted transplantation in children. CDR3 length: 16 residues. V lost 5 bases, J lost 4 bases, and 17 bases lay in between. The germline gives CDR1 KGHSH, CDR2 LQKENI. The starting material was PBMCs from the stem cell graft donor, obtained from the stem cell graft. This TCR came from a human donor who donated a stem cell graft to a child with aplastic anemia. The chain joins TRBV18 to TRBJ1-4; D is unresolved. In DNA form, the CDR3 reads TGTGCCAGCTCATCTCTGGCGGAAGGCTATAATGAAAAACTGTTTTTT. It specifies CASSSLAEGYNEKLFF.